Following are 5 T cell receptor beta chains from one sample sequenced in a study of T cells in Graves' hyperthyroidism and ophthalmopathy (dated by TCRdb to the late 2010s). Library generation was performed with multiplex PCR. Sequencer: Illumina HiSeq 2000. The TCR beta CDR3 regions were amplified from the RNA transcripts. The first round of RT-PCR for the TCR CDR3 was performed with the HTBI primer set and the Qiagen OneStep RT-PCR kit. TCRdb itself trimmed the public reads at Q25 with fastp, ran MiXCR and retained productive beta chains. CDR3 protein sequences are deduplicated, and each keeps its most common genes and DNA. The sample table records around 600,000 distinct CDR3 sequences; around 14% of these occur just once. Around 7.8% of the sample lies in the top ten. Sample: blood. The receptors originated from a woman aged 25 to 39 with Graves' hyperthyroidism.

The CDR3, as DNA: TGCGCCAGCAGCCAACCTTCGACAGGGGGTGGGGAGACCCAGTACTTC. Amino acids: CASSQPSTGGGETQYF. The genes are TRBV4-1 and TRBJ2-5; 9 bases match TRBD1. Germline CDR1 reads MGHRA; CDR2 reads YSYEKL. The CDR3 length is 16 residues. Losses at the gene ends were 2 bases for V and 5 bases for J; bases not matched to a gene: 9.

This chain connects TRBV27 to TRBJ1-4, with D tentatively TRBD1 (6 bases). Per the germline V gene, CDR1 is MNHEY and CDR2 is SMNVEV (reference sequence). There are 14 residues in the CDR3. The V gene lost 7 bases and the J gene lost 9 bases, with 18 bases spanning the gap. The CDR3 region is CASTWSGASKKLFF. The CDR3 nucleotides are TGTGCCAGCACATGGTCGGGGGCTAGTAAAAAACTGTTTTTT.

A single count supports this clonotype. An end of the junction differs from the germline gene, which may be a read error. V usage is TRBV5-1 and J usage is TRBJ1-1; weak D call: TRBD1 (6 bases). Germline V gene lookup returns CDR1 SGHRS and CDR2 YFSETQ. This CDR3 contains 15 residues. The CDR3 here is CDSSLSRAPGAEAFF. For the CDR3, the DNA is TGCGACAGCAGCTTGAGCCGGGCCCCAGGGGCTGAAGCTTTCTTT.

This clonotype was counted once. The V call is TRBV18, the J call TRBJ2-7, with a possible D match to TRBD1 (7 bases). V lost 2 bases, J lost 5 bases, and 13 bases lay in between. CDR3 length: 14 residues. Germline V CDR1 and CDR2: KGHSH, LQKENI. CDR3: CASSPRSGGNEQYF. The CDR3 region has the DNA TGTGCCAGCTCACCAAGGTCAGGGGGGAACGAGCAGTACTTC.

Note on this clonotype: At one end the junction does not follow the germline gene, possibly because of a read error. The chain is built from TRBV12-3 or TRBV12-4 and TRBJ2-7, with TRBD2 matching over 11 bases. The CDR3 runs to 15 residues. CDR3 coding DNA: TGTGCCAGCAGTCTAGCGGGAGGAGGACCCTACGAGCAGTACTTC. Residues: CASSLAGGGPYEQYF.